This T cell receptor beta chain was captured in a study of monozygotic twins with inflammatory bowel disease. General observations from the study: Relative clonotype sharing with others was diminished in IBD patients versus healthy twins, particularly with disease activity. A lone strong IBD-associated signal or clonotype found no support.

Each CDR3 protein gets one entry in TCRdb, which reprocessed the 5' RACE reads and gives no DNA. This sample's clone table lists more than 350,000 distinct CDR3 sequences. Of note for this clonotype: Its antigen is undetermined.

The germline V gene encodes CDR1 SGHNT and CDR2 YYREEE (reference sequence). This CDR3 is built from 14 residues. Input material: blood. The gene calls are TRBV5-4 and TRBJ2-5; the TCRdb D gene call, TRBD2, has no DNA to confirm it. This receptor was taken from a human donor with ulcerative colitis or Crohn's disease, or a healthy co-twin of an affected twin (not recorded which). CDR3 in amino acids: CASSRGLAQETQYF.